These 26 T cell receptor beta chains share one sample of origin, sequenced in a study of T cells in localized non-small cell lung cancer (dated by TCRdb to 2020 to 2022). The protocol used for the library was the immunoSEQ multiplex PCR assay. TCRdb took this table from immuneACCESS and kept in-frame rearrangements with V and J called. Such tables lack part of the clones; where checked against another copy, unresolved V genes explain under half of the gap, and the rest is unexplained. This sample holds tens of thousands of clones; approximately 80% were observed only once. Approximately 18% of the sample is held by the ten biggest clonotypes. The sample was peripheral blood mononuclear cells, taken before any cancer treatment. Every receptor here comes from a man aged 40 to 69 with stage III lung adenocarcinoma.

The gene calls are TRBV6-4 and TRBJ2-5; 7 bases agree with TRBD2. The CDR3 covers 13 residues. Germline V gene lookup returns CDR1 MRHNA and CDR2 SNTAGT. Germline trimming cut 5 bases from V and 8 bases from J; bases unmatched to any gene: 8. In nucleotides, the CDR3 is TGTGCCAGCAGTCGATCTCCGGGGGGTACCCAGTACTTC. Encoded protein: CASSRSPGGTQYF.

The CDR3 sequence is CASSSQGAGQPQHF. CDR3 DNA: TGTGCCAGCAGCTCGCAGGGGGCTGGCCAGCCCCAGCATTTT. The chain couples TRBV7-9 to TRBJ1-5; 8 nucleotides line up with TRBD1. V gave up 4 bases and J gave up 7 bases; unmatched junction bases: 6. The CDR3 extends over 14 amino acids. Germline V gene lookup returns CDR1 SEHNR and CDR2 FQNEAQ (reference sequence).

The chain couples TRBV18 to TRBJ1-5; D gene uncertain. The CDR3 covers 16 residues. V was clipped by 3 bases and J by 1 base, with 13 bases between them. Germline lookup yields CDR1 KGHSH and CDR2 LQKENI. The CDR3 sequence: CASSPYPPDSNQPQHF. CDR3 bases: TGTGCCAGCTCACCTTACCCTCCGGACAGCAATCAGCCCCAGCATTTT.

The CDR3 is CAWQRGRPGELFF. Here the CDR3 DNA reads TGTGCCTGGCAAAGGGGTAGGCCCGGGGAGCTGTTTTTT. The gene calls are TRBV30 and TRBJ2-2; maybe TRBD1 (5 bases). The CDR3 totals 13 residues. Per the germline V gene, CDR1 is GTSNPN and CDR2 is SVGIG (reference sequence). V dropped 5 bases and J dropped 6 bases, with 13 bases sitting between them. Full variable domain (missing parts from reference TRBV30 and TRBJ2-2): SQTIHQWPATLVQPVGSPLSLECTVEGTSNPNLYWYRQAAGRGLQLLFYSVGIGQISSEVPQNLSASRPQDRQFILSSKKLLLSDSGFYLCAWQRGRPGELFFGEGSRLTVL.

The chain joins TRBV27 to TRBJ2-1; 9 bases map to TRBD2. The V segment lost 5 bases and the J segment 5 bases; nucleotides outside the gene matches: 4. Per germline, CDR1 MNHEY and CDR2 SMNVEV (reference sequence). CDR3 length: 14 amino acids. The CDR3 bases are TGTGCCAGCAGTAGGGGGACTAGCAACAATGAGCAGTTCTTC. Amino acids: CASSRGTSNNEQFF.

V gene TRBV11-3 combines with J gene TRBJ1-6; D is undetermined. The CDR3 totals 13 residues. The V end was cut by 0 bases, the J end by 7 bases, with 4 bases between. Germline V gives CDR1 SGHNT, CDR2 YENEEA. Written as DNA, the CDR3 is TGTGCCAGCAGCTTAGAGGGGAATTCACCCCTCCACTTT. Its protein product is CASSLEGNSPLHF.

The DNA for the CDR3 is TGTGCCAGCAGCCAAGGGACACCTCCGGTCGCTTTCTTT. Protein product: CASSQGTPPVAFF. This chain joins TRBV14 and TRBJ1-1, with D possibly being TRBD1 (5 bases). The length of the CDR3 is 13 residues. The V end was cut by 1 base, the J end by 11 bases, with 14 bases between. Germline CDR1 is SGHDN and CDR2 is FVKESK.

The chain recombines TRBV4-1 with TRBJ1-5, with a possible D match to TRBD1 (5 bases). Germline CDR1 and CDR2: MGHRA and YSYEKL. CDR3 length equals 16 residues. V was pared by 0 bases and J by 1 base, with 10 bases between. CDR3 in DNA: TGCGCCAGCAGCCAAGAGGGGGGACTGAGCAATCAGCCCCAGCATTTT. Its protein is CASSQEGGLSNQPQHF.

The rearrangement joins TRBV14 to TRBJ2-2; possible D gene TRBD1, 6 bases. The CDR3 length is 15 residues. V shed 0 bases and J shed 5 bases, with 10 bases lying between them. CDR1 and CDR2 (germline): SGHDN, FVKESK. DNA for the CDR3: TGTGCCAGCAGCCAAGAAACAGGGTTAACCGGGGAGCTGTTTTTT. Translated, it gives CASSQETGLTGELFF.

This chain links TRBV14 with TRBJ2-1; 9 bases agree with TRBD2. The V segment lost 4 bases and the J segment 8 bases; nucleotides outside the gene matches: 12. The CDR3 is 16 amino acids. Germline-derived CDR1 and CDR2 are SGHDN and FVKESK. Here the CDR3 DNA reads TGTGCCAGCAGCCCCCCGGGCGCGGGAGGGCTCGATGAGCAGTTCTTC. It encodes CASSPPGAGGLDEQFF.

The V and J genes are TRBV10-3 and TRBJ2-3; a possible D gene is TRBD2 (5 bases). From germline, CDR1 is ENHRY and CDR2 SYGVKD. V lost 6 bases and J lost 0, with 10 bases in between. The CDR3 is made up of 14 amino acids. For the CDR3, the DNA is TGTGCCATCAGAGCAGGACTTAGCACAGATACGCAGTATTTT. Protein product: CAIRAGLSTDTQYF.

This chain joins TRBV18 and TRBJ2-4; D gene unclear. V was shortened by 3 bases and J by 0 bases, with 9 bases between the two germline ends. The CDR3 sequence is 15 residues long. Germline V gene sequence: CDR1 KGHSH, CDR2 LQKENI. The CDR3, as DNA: TGTGCCAGCTCACCTCCCGGAGTAGCCAAAAACATTCAGTACTTC. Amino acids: CASSPPGVAKNIQYF.

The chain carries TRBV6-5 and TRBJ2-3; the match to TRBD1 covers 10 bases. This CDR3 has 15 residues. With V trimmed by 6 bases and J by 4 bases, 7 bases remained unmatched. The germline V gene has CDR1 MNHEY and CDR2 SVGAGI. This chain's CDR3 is CASSSRDRGPDTQYF. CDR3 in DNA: TGTGCCAGCAGCTCCCGGGACAGGGGTCCAGATACGCAGTATTTT.

CDR3 bases: TGTGCCAGTAGTATAGATCTAGCAAATTATGGGACCTACGAGCAGTACTTC. Translated: CASSIDLANYGTYEQYF. The chain links TRBV19 to TRBJ2-7; D perhaps matches TRBD2 (5 bases). Trimming cost V 0 bases and J 2 bases, with 17 bases left between them. The CDR3 totals 17 residues. From germline, CDR1 is LNHDA and CDR2 SQIVND (reference sequence).

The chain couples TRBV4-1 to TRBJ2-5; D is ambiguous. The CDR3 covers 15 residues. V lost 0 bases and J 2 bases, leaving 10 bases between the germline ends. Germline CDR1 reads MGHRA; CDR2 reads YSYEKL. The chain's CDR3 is CASSQDPVPQETQYF. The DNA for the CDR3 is TGCGCCAGCAGCCAAGATCCGGTCCCTCAAGAGACCCAGTACTTC.

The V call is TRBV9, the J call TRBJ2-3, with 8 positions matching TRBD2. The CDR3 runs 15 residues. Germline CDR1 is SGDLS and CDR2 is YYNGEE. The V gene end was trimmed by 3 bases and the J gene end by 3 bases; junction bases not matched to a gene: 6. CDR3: CASSAGGPTTDTQYF. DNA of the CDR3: TGTGCCAGCAGCGCGGGAGGGCCGACGACAGATACGCAGTATTTT.

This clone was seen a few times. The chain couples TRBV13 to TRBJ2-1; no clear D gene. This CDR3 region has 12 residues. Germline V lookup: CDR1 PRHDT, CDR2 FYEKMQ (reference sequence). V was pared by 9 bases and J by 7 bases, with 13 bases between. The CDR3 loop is CASSNLGNEQFF. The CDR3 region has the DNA TGTGCCAGTTCCAACTTGGGGAATGAGCAGTTCTTC.

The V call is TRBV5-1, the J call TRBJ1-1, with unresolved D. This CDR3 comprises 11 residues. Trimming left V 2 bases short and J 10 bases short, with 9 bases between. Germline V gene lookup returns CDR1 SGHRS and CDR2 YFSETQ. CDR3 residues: CASSLGWAAFF. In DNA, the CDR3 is TGCGCCAGCAGCTTAGGGTGGGCAGCTTTCTTT.

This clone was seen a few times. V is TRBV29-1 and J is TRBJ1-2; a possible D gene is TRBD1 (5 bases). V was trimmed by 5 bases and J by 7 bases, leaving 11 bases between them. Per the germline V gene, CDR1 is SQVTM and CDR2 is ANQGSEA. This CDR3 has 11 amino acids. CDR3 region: CSVLYGGGYTF. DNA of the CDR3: TGCAGCGTTCTGTATGGGGGTGGCTACACCTTC.

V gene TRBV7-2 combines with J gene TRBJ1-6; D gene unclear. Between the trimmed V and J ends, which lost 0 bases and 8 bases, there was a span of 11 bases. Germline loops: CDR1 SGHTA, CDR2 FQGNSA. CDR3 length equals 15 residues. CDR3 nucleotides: TGTGCCAGCAGCTTAGCCCCAGGAGACCATTCACCCCTCCACTTT. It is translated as CASSLAPGDHSPLHF.

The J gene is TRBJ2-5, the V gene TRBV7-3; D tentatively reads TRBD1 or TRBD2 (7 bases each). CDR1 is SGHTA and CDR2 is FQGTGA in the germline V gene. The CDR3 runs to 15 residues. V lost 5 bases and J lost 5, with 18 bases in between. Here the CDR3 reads CASSRSGGEVETQYF. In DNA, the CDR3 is TGTGCCAGCAGCCGATCAGGGGGGGAGGTGGAGACCCAGTACTTC. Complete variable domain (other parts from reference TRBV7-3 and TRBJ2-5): GAGVSQTPSNKVTEKGKYVELRCDPISGHTALYWYRQSLGQGPEFLIYFQGTGAADDSGLPNDRFFAVRPEGSVSTLKIQRTERGDSAVYLCASSRSGGEVETQYFGPGTRLLVL.

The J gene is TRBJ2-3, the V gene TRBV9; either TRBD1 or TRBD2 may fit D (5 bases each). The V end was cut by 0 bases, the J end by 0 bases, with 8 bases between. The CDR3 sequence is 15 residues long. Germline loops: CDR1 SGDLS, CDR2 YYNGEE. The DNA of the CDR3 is TGTGCCAGCAGCGTAGAAGGGGACAGCACAGATACGCAGTATTTT. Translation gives CASSVEGDSTDTQYF.

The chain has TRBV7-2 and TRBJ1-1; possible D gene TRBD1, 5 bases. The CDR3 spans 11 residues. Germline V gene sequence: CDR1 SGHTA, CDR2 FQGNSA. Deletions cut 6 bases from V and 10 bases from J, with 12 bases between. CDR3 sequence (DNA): TGTGCCAGCAGACTTAGTGGGGGAGCTTTCTTT. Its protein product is CASRLSGGAFF.

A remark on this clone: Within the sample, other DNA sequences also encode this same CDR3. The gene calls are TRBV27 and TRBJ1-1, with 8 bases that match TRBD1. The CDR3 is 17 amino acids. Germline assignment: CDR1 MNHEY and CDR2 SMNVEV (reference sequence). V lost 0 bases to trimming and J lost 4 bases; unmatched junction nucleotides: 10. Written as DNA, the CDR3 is TGTGCCAGCAGTTTATCGTGGGGACAGGTTGGGGGCACTGAAGCTTTCTTT. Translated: CASSLSWGQVGGTEAFF.

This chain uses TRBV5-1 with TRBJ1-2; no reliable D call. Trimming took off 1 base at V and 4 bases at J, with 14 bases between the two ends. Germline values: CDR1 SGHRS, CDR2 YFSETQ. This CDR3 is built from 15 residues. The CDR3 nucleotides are TGCGCCAGCAGCTTGAGTACAGAACGATCCTATGGCTACACCTTC. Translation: CASSLSTERSYGYTF.

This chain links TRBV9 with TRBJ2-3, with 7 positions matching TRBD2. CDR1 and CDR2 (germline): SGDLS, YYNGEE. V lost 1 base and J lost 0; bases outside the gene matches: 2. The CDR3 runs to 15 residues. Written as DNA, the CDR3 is TGTGCCAGCAGCGTAACTAGCGCCAGCACAGATACGCAGTATTTT. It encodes CASSVTSASTDTQYF.